The source of this T cell receptor (beta chain) is a study of blood T cell repertoires in COVID-19. Study overall: Sources were T cells, B-cell-depleted T cells, or PBMCs; the material itself was cDNA or gDNA.

Here immunoSEQ multiplex PCR was the method, and the copy in TCRdb shows in-frame clones only, minus some. The sample includes about 270,000 clones, around nine tenths of them seen just once. Sequenced: peripheral blood. The sequence was collected from a man aged 40-50 years with active or convalescent COVID-19.

This CDR3 is CSVAGVYNEQFF. Written as DNA, the CDR3 is TGCAGCGTTGCCGGTGTCTACAATGAGCAGTTCTTC. V and J are TRBV29-1 and TRBJ2-1; D gene uncertain. This CDR3 is 12 amino acids long. V was shortened by 4 bases and J by 3 bases, with 7 bases between the two germline ends. Germline-derived CDR1 and CDR2 are SQVTM and ANQGSEA.